The 22 T cell receptor beta chains presented below share a single source sample, sequenced in a study of vaccination and CD4 T cells after COVID-19. The antigens these receptors bind are not known. Sequenced with the Oncomine TCR Beta short-read assay was DNA taken from cultured CD4+ T cells. TCRdb reanalysed the PCR reads using MiXCR and keeps one entry per CDR3 protein. The table lists 6,000 or so distinct CDR3 sequences, around 19% of them singletons. Treatment indicated: roughly ten-day PBMC culture with coronavirus spike peptide pools or control peptides (ViraFEST assay). The sequencing sample was made of CD4+ T cells from blood, cultured in vitro. The receptors stem from a human donor who had recovered from COVID-19.

The rearrangement joins TRBV28 to TRBJ2-7; a weak D match, TRBD1 (6 bases). V lost 4 bases, J lost 3 bases, and 31 bases lay in between. This CDR3 region has 20 residues. CDR1 is MDHEN and CDR2 is SYDVKM in the germline V gene. The CDR3 loop reads CASSSMIPGQPGHPSYEQYF. The CDR3 DNA reads TGTGCCAGCAGTTCAATGATTCCAGGACAGCCAGGGCATCCCAGCTACGAGCAGTACTTC.

This clonotype is labeled as medium-sized (0.01 to 0.1%). The gene calls are TRBV24-1 and TRBJ1-2, with D possibly matching TRBD1 (6 bases). This CDR3 spans 13 amino acids. CDR1 is KGHDR and CDR2 is SFDVKD in the germline V gene. The germline V and J ends were trimmed by 7 bases and 4 bases, with 12 bases remaining between them. The CDR3 loop is CATRLGQFYGYTF. CDR3 sequence (DNA): TGTGCCACCAGGCTCGGACAGTTCTATGGCTACACCTTC.

CDR3 nucleotides: TGTGCCAGCAGCTCTCCACTAGCGTCCAACACAGATACGCAGTATTTT. Its translation: CASSSPLASNTDTQYF. The chain combines TRBV5-4 with TRBJ2-3, with TRBD2 matching 7 bases. From germline, CDR1 is SGHNT and CDR2 YYREEE (reference sequence). V trimming: 3 bases; J trimming: 2 bases; junction bases outside the gene matches: 9. The CDR3 consists of 16 residues.

This chain joins TRBV10-1 and TRBJ2-3, with TRBD2 identical over 7 bases. Germline V gives CDR1 WNHNN, CDR2 SYGVQD (reference sequence). V gave up 4 bases and J gave up 15 bases; unmatched junction bases: 13. The CDR3 is 13 amino acids. DNA of the CDR3: TGCGCCAGCAGTGGACCTCGCGCGGGAGCTGTTTATTTT. As protein: CASSGPRAGAVYF.

By its share, this clonotype is medium-sized (0.01 to 0.1%). This chain connects TRBV6-1 to TRBJ1-5; 7 bases line up with TRBD1. Germline V CDR1 and CDR2: MNHNS, SASEGT. Germline trimming cut 2 bases from V and 2 bases from J; bases unmatched to any gene: 6. There are 16 residues in the CDR3. For the CDR3, the DNA is TGTGCCAGCAGTGAACGACAGGGAGCGGGCAATCAGCCCCAGCATTTT. This translates into CASSERQGAGNQPQHF.

The chain carries TRBV28 and TRBJ1-2, with TRBD1 matching 8 bases. J was trimmed by 8 bases and V by 3 bases; bases with no gene match: 5. CDR1 and CDR2 (germline): MDHEN, SYDVKM. This CDR3 has 13 amino acids. CDR3 loop: CASSLGDRGGYTF. DNA for the CDR3: TGTGCCAGCAGTTTGGGTGACAGGGGCGGCTACACCTTC.

This clonotype counts as medium-sized. CDR3 sequence reads: CASSAWGQSTDTQYF. The CDR3 coding sequence is TGTGCCAGCAGCGCGTGGGGACAGAGCACAGATACGCAGTATTTT. This chain joins TRBV7-6 and TRBJ2-3; TRBD1 matches 7 bases. Per germline, CDR1 SGHVS and CDR2 FNYEAQ. This CDR3 contains 15 residues. V dropped 5 bases and J dropped 0; count of bases not matched to a gene: 5. Based on the CDR3 plus reference TRBV7-6 and TRBJ2-3, the full variable domain is GAGVSQSPRYKVTKRGQDVALRCDPISGHVSLYWYRQALGQGPEFLTYFNYEAQQDKSGLPNDRFSAERPEGSISTLTIQRTEQRDSAMYRCASSAWGQSTDTQYFGPGTRLTVL.

This chain joins TRBV9 and TRBJ2-3, with a tentative D call TRBD2 (5 bases). The CDR3 totals 15 residues. Trimming pared 0 bases from V and 2 bases from J, leaving 10 bases between. CDR1 and CDR2 from the germline V gene are SGDLS and YYNGEE. Written as DNA, the CDR3 is TGTGCCAGCAGCGTAGGGGTGGGAGCCACAGATACGCAGTATTTT. Protein sequence: CASSVGVGATDTQYF.

The chain is built from TRBV6-5 and TRBJ1-2; D is uncertain. Trimming removed 2 bases from V and 3 bases from J, with 16 bases in between. This CDR3 has 16 amino acids. Germline loops: CDR1 MNHEY, CDR2 SVGAGI. CDR3 sequence (DNA): TGTGCCAGCAGTTACAGCCCGGGCCAGCCCCACTATGGCTACACCTTC. It is translated as CASSYSPGQPHYGYTF.

Comment on this clonotype: At one end the junction does not follow the germline gene, possibly because of a read error. The rearrangement links TRBV7-8 to TRBJ2-2; no reliable D call. This CDR3 comprises 16 residues. From germline, CDR1 is SGHVS and CDR2 FQNEAQ. The CDR3 protein is CVSSPSPRGNTGELFF. For the CDR3, the DNA is TGTGTCAGCAGCCCCAGCCCTCGTGGAAACACCGGGGAGCTGTTTTTT.

The rearrangement joins TRBV4-1 to TRBJ1-2, with TRBD1 identical over 9 bases. Germline lookup yields CDR1 MGHRA and CDR2 YSYEKL. With 1 base clipped from V and 2 bases from J, the junction kept 2 bases outside the gene matches. This CDR3 spans 15 amino acids. The CDR3 region has the DNA TGCGCCAGCAGCCAAGCAGGACAGGGGAACTATGGCTACACCTTC. Translated, it gives CASSQAGQGNYGYTF.

The sample holds a few counts of this clonotype. V and J are TRBV19 and TRBJ2-2; D call uncertain. The CDR3 runs to 14 residues. Between the trimmed V and J ends, which lost 3 bases and 2 bases, there was a span of 7 bases. In germline, CDR1 is LNHDA, CDR2 SQIVND (reference sequence). CDR3: CASSMYSNTGELFF. The CDR3 region has the DNA TGTGCCAGTAGTATGTACAGCAACACCGGGGAGCTGTTTTTT.

This clonotype was counted a few times. The CDR3 nucleotides read TGTGCCAGCAGCCCATCACTAGGACAGGTGCCTTATGGCTACACCTTC. Translation: CASSPSLGQVPYGYTF. The V call is TRBV12-3 or TRBV12-4, the J call TRBJ1-2, with 7 bases lining up with TRBD1. CDR3 length equals 16 residues. Losses at the gene ends were 6 bases for V and 5 bases for J; bases not matched to a gene: 15.

CDR3 amino acids: CASSRTGVTPETQYF. The CDR3 DNA is TGTGCCAGCAGTCGTACAGGGGTTACCCCAGAGACCCAGTACTTC. This chain joins TRBV5-4 and TRBJ2-5; TRBD1 matches 7 bases. V dropped 5 bases and J dropped 4; count of bases not matched to a gene: 11. Germline-derived CDR1 and CDR2 are SGHNT and YYREEE (reference sequence). This CDR3 spans 15 amino acids.

This clonotype rates as medium-sized (0.01 to 0.1%). The CDR3, as DNA: TGTGCCAGCAGTCGCACAGGGGAGGAACAGCCCCAGCATTTT. Protein sequence: CASSRTGEEQPQHF. The genes are TRBV6-1 and TRBJ1-5; 7 positions match TRBD1. V shed 5 bases, J shed 7 bases, and the junction held 8 bases outside the gene matches. The CDR3 covers 14 residues. Germline V gene data show CDR1 as MNHNS and CDR2 as SASEGT.

This clonotype was seen more than once but under ten times. This sequence joins TRBV20-1 and TRBJ2-1, with D unclear. Germline lookup yields CDR1 DFQATT and CDR2 SNEGSKA (reference sequence). The CDR3 loop spans 11 amino acids. Between the trimmed V and J ends, which lost 2 bases and 1 base, there was a span of 0 bases. This CDR3 reads CSARSYNEQFF. The CDR3 DNA reads as TGCAGTGCTAGATCCTACAATGAGCAGTTCTTC.

The V gene is TRBV12-3 or TRBV12-4, the J gene TRBJ2-7, with D tentatively TRBD1 (6 bases). This CDR3 has 15 residues. The V end lost 5 bases, the J end lost 3 bases, and 17 bases lay between the germline ends. This chain's CDR3 is CASSPSYRVGYEQYF. In nucleotides, the CDR3 is TGTGCCAGCAGTCCATCCTACAGGGTCGGCTACGAGCAGTACTTC.

Sample share makes this clonotype medium-sized (0.01 to 0.1%). The CDR3 loop reads CASSLREGSTDTQYF. In DNA, the CDR3 is TGTGCCAGCAGCCTCAGGGAAGGGAGCACAGATACGCAGTATTTT. V gene TRBV7-8 combines with J gene TRBJ2-3; TRBD1 might be the D (5 bases). The CDR3 contains 15 residues. Deletions cut 5 bases from V and 0 bases from J, with 12 bases between. Per the germline V gene, CDR1 is SGHVS and CDR2 is FQNEAQ.

This clonotype was seen more than once but under ten times. J is TRBJ2-5 and V is TRBV7-2; 14 nucleotides agree with TRBD2. CDR1 is SGHTA and CDR2 is FQGNSA in the germline V gene. CDR3 length equals 16 residues. Germline trimming cut 5 bases from V and 5 bases from J; bases unmatched to any gene: 7. The CDR3 DNA follows: TGTGCCAGCAGCCCTCGGACTAGCGGGGGGTGGGAGACCCAGTACTTC. This codes for CASSPRTSGGWETQYF.

The V call is TRBV2, the J call TRBJ1-2, with TRBD1 matching 9 bases. V was pared by 8 bases and J by 2 bases, with 9 bases of the junction left unmatched. The V gene's germline CDR1 is SNHLY and CDR2 FYNNEI. This CDR3 has 15 residues. The CDR3 reads CASSLNTGGNYGYTF. CDR3 DNA sequence: TGTGCCAGCTCATTAAACACAGGGGGCAACTATGGCTACACCTTC.

This clonotype was seen more than once but under ten times. The V call is TRBV6-2 or TRBV6-3, the J call TRBJ2-7; D perhaps matches TRBD2 (6 bases). The CDR3 sequence is 15 residues long. Between the trimmed V and J ends, which lost 5 bases and 3 bases, there was a span of 17 bases. Germline assignment: CDR1 MNHEY and CDR2 SVGEGT. CDR3 sequence: CASSTRLGGYYEQYF. The CDR3, as DNA: TGTGCCAGCAGTACCCGACTAGGAGGGTACTACGAGCAGTACTTC.

CDR3 nucleotide sequence: TGTGCCAGTAGTATCCCACGACTCGGAGTTCGGGAAGAGACCCAGTACTTC. Its translation is CASSIPRLGVREETQYF. The rearrangement uses TRBV19 and TRBJ2-5; D is undetermined. The ends were cut back, 3 bases at V and 3 bases at J, with 20 bases in the middle. CDR1 is LNHDA and CDR2 is SQIVND in the germline V gene (reference sequence). CDR3 size: 17 residues. Complete variable domain (other parts from reference TRBV19 and TRBJ2-5): DGGITQSPKYLFRKEGQNVTLSCEQNLNHDAMYWYRQDPGQGLRLIYYSQIVNDFQKGDIAEGYSVSREKKESFPLTVTSAQKNPTAFYLCASSIPRLGVREETQYFGPGTRLLVL.